Following are 23 T cell receptor beta chains from one sample sequenced in a study of beta chain features in type 1 diabetes. These receptors have no known antigen. General observations from the study: TCRB CDR3s from Type 1 diabetes patients were moderately but significantly shorter in all four CD4+ subsets.

The investigators reverse transcribed all of the isolated RNA, so they sequenced expressed TCRB transcripts. Measured with immunoSEQ multiplex PCR; TCRdb has only the in-frame clones, and not every one. The sample lists hundreds of thousands of clones, roughly an eighth seen once, with around 0.016% in the top ten. What was sequenced was naive CD4+ T cells from blood. These receptor sequences come from a man aged 25-40 years with type 1 diabetes.

The sample holds a few counts of this clone. The rearrangement uses TRBV7-2 and TRBJ2-4; 9 bases align to TRBD1. The ends lost 2 bases at V and 6 bases at J; junction bases unmatched: 5. The CDR3 loop spans 15 amino acids. Germline CDR1 is SGHTA and CDR2 is FQGNSA. The CDR3 is CASSLLRDRANIQYF. The CDR3 DNA reads TGTGCCAGCAGCTTACTCCGGGACAGGGCAAACATTCAGTACTTC. The full variable domain, rest sourced from reference TRBV7-2 and TRBJ2-4, is GAGVSQSPSNKVTEKGKDVELRCDPISGHTALYWYRQSLGQGLEFLIYFQGNSAPDKSGLPSDRFSAERTGGSVSTLTIQRTQQEDSAVYLCASSLLRDRANIQYFGAGTRLSVL.

The chain links TRBV7-2 to TRBJ2-3; D call uncertain. Germline CDR1 SGHTA, CDR2 FQGNSA. This CDR3 has 14 amino acids. Between the trimmed V and J ends, which lost 2 bases and 4 bases, there was a span of 10 bases. The CDR3 nucleotides read TGTGCCAGCAGCTTATTACTACCCCCAGATACGCAGTATTTT. Its translation is CASSLLLPPDTQYF.

This chain links TRBV7-2 with TRBJ2-7, with TRBD2 matching over 8 bases. V was clipped by 6 bases and J by 5 bases; unmatched bases: 9. Germline V gene data show CDR1 as SGHTA and CDR2 as FQGNSA. The length of the CDR3 is 14 residues. In nucleotides, the CDR3 is TGTGCCAGCAGTCCCAGCGGGAGTCGCAACGAGCAGTACTTC. Amino acid sequence: CASSPSGSRNEQYF.

This clone was seen more than once but under ten times. CDR3 sequence reads: CASRRTSGNAYEQYF. CDR3 nucleotide sequence: TGTGCCAGCAGAAGGACTAGCGGTAACGCCTACGAGCAGTACTTC. The chain links TRBV28 to TRBJ2-7; 10 bases map to TRBD2. After removal of 6 bases from V and 2 bases from J, the junction contained 7 bases not matched to a gene. Germline loops: CDR1 MDHEN, CDR2 SYDVKM. The CDR3 is 15 residues long.

J is TRBJ2-1 and V is TRBV28; 10 positions match TRBD2. CDR3 length: 17 residues. After removal of 3 bases from V and 7 bases from J, the junction contained 12 bases not matched to a gene. Germline V gene data show CDR1 as MDHEN and CDR2 as SYDVKM. CDR3 region: CASSFPRSSGRGNEQFF. Written as DNA, the CDR3 is TGTGCCAGCAGTTTTCCCAGGTCCAGCGGGAGGGGGAATGAGCAGTTCTTC.

V gene TRBV18 combines with J gene TRBJ1-1; D may be TRBD1 (6 bases). V was shortened by 6 bases and J by 1 base, with 15 bases between the two germline ends. Germline V CDR1 and CDR2: KGHSH, LQKENI. The CDR3 is 15 amino acids. The CDR3 DNA reads TGTGCCAGCTCCCTCACAGGGTTGGGGAACACTGAAGCTTTCTTT. Encoded protein: CASSLTGLGNTEAFF.

This clone was seen only a few times. The genes are TRBV14 and TRBJ2-1; D may be TRBD2 (6 bases). CDR3 length: 16 amino acids. The V and J ends lost 0 bases and 13 bases respectively, with 22 bases between them. CDR1 is SGHDN and CDR2 is FVKESK in the germline V gene. For the CDR3, the DNA is TGTGCCAGCAGCCAAGATTCAGGGACTGTCTTGGACAAACAGTTCTTC. Its translation: CASSQDSGTVLDKQFF.

Only a few counts were recorded for this clone. The genes are TRBV5-1 and TRBJ2-7; 9 positions match TRBD1. The CDR3 length is 13 residues. V shed 2 bases and J 6 bases; nucleotides not matched to a gene: 3. Germline-derived CDR1 and CDR2 are SGHRS and YFSETQ. CDR3 in DNA: TGCGCCAGCAGCTTTGGGACAGGGCTCGAGCAGTACTTC. Translated: CASSFGTGLEQYF.

In this sample, this clone turned up a few times. The chain combines TRBV7-3 with TRBJ2-7; weak D call: TRBD1 (5 bases). The CDR3 loop spans 15 amino acids. The ends were cut back, 2 bases at V and 3 bases at J, with 14 bases in the middle. Germline V gives CDR1 SGHTA, CDR2 FQGTGA. CDR3 DNA: TGTGCCAGCAGCTTATTTTCGGCAGGGAACTACGAGCAGTACTTC. This gives the protein CASSLFSAGNYEQYF.

The chain recombines TRBV5-1 with TRBJ2-5, with TRBD1 matching over 8 bases. Germline-derived CDR1 and CDR2 are SGHRS and YFSETQ. This CDR3 region has 14 residues. J was trimmed by 5 bases and V by 4 bases; bases with no gene match: 7. The CDR3 is CASSMGQATETQYF. CDR3 coding DNA: TGCGCCAGCAGCATGGGACAGGCCACCGAGACCCAGTACTTC.

This clone showed up just a few times. The rearrangement uses TRBV25-1 and TRBJ2-1; TRBD1 matches at 10 bases. J lost 3 bases, V lost 5 bases, and 4 bases had no gene match. This CDR3 contains 15 residues. The V gene's germline CDR1 is MGHDK and CDR2 SYGVNS. DNA of the CDR3: TGTGCCAGCAGTCTCCGGACAGGGGGCTACAATGAGCAGTTCTTC. Translation gives CASSLRTGGYNEQFF.

This clone was observed a handful of times. The genes are TRBV18 and TRBJ1-2, with a tentative D call TRBD1 (6 bases). The ends were cut back, 3 bases at V and 5 bases at J, with 7 bases in the middle. The CDR3 sequence is 12 residues long. Germline-derived CDR1 and CDR2 are KGHSH and LQKENI. The CDR3 DNA is TGTGCCAGCTCACCGGACAGTTATGGCTACACCTTC. Translation gives CASSPDSYGYTF.

The chain uses TRBV4-2 and TRBJ2-3, with TRBD2 identical over 9 bases. The CDR3 consists of 19 residues. V was pared by 4 bases and J by 0 bases, with 14 bases of the junction left unmatched. Germline loops: CDR1 LGHNA, CDR2 YNFKEQ. The CDR3 here is CASSLDFSGRTSSTDTQYF. CDR3 nucleotides: TGTGCCAGCAGCCTGGACTTCAGCGGGAGGACCTCTAGCACAGATACGCAGTATTTT.

The V call is TRBV2, the J call TRBJ1-5; 7 positions agree with TRBD1. V was pared by 7 bases and J by 0 bases, with 3 bases of the junction left unmatched. Germline V CDR1 and CDR2: SNHLY, FYNNEI. This CDR3 has 14 residues. The CDR3 spells CASKQGYSNQPQHF. The CDR3 nucleotides are TGTGCCAGCAAACAGGGGTATAGCAATCAGCCCCAGCATTTT.

This clone has a handful of counts. The rearrangement joins TRBV28 to TRBJ1-2, with D unresolved. Between the trimmed V and J ends, which lost 8 bases and 5 bases, there was a span of 6 bases. The CDR3 has 10 residues. Germline assignment: CDR1 MDHEN and CDR2 SYDVKM. DNA for the CDR3: TGTGCCAGCTACCAGTATGGCTACACCTTC. The encoded protein is CASYQYGYTF.

This clone was recorded a few times. This chain joins TRBV30 and TRBJ2-7, with 8 bases matching TRBD2. Germline V gene sequence: CDR1 GTSNPN, CDR2 SVGIG (reference sequence). This CDR3 comprises 12 residues. J gave up 5 bases and V 5 bases, and 5 bases lay outside the gene matches. In DNA form, the CDR3 reads TGTGCCTGGGGGGCGGGAGGAGACGAGCAGTACTTC. It codes for CAWGAGGDEQYF.

This clone was seen a few times. The chain combines TRBV10-3 with TRBJ2-7; D might be TRBD2 (5 bases). Looked up from germline, CDR1 is ENHRY and CDR2 is SYGVKD. The CDR3 has 15 amino acids. Trimming removed 8 bases from V and 4 bases from J, with 21 bases in between. The CDR3 bases are TGTGCCATCCGACTGGCGGAGGCGCCCGGATACGAGCAGTACTTC. Translating it yields CAIRLAEAPGYEQYF.

This clone was observed a handful of times. The gene calls are TRBV29-1 and TRBJ2-3; TRBD1 aligns across 8 bases. The CDR3 has 13 residues. CDR1 and CDR2 from the germline V gene are SQVTM and ANQGSEA. After removal of 4 bases from V and 3 bases from J, the junction contained 3 bases not matched to a gene. The CDR3 reads CSVGQGFTDTQYF. CDR3 coding DNA: TGCAGCGTTGGACAGGGGTTTACAGATACGCAGTATTTT.

The chain joins TRBV5-4 to TRBJ2-6; the D is unclear. The germline V and J ends were trimmed by 2 bases and 0 bases, with 9 bases remaining between them. CDR1 and CDR2 (germline): SGHNT, YYREEE (reference sequence). The CDR3 sequence is 16 residues long. CDR3 loop: CASSLTLRSGANVLTF. CDR3 bases: TGTGCCAGCAGCTTAACCCTACGCTCTGGGGCCAACGTCCTGACTTTC.

Only a few counts were recorded for this clone. The V and J genes are TRBV6-6 and TRBJ1-1; D is possibly TRBD1 (6 bases). This CDR3 region has 14 residues. V dropped 4 bases and J dropped 5 bases, with 14 bases sitting between them. The germline V gene encodes CDR1 MNHNY and CDR2 SVGAGI (reference sequence). The CDR3 coding sequence is TGTGCCAGCAGTTCTACAGGGAGAGGGACTGAAGCTTTCTTT. Its translation: CASSSTGRGTEAFF.

This clone occurred a few times. Here the CDR3 reads CASSTGQPGTGELFF. CDR3 bases: TGTGCCAGCAGTACAGGCCAACCAGGCACCGGGGAGCTGTTTTTT. The genes are TRBV6-6 and TRBJ2-2; a weak D match, TRBD1 (5 bases). Germline CDR1 MNHNY, CDR2 SVGAGI (reference sequence). V shed 5 bases and J shed 4 bases, with 14 bases lying between them. The CDR3 length is 15 residues.

This clone has only a few counts. This sequence joins TRBV10-3 and TRBJ2-3; D possibly corresponds to TRBD1 (5 bases). CDR1 is ENHRY and CDR2 is SYGVKD in the germline V gene. The CDR3 is 17 residues long. V dropped 2 bases and J dropped 1 base, with 16 bases sitting between them. Here the CDR3 DNA reads TGTGCCATCAGTGAGCAGGATGGGGCCAGAGGCACAGATACGCAGTATTTT. Residues: CAISEQDGARGTDTQYF.

The rearrangement uses TRBV5-6 and TRBJ1-1; unclear D gene. This CDR3 has 12 residues. From germline, CDR1 is SGHDT and CDR2 YYEEEE. V was cut by 0 bases and J by 7 bases, with 7 bases left in between. CDR3: CASSLGGHEAFF. The CDR3 DNA is TGTGCCAGCAGCTTGGGCGGTCATGAAGCTTTCTTT.